What follows are 27 T cell receptor beta chains derived from one specimen sequenced in a study of blood T cells in healthy people across ages. Next came a second PCR, run for about 6 to 12 cycles, which used a sample-barcoded 5' primer along with a J-beta primer mix. One entry per CDR3 protein, called by TCRdb with MiXCR from the 5' RACE reads. Among approximately 880,000 distinct CDR3 sequences listed, roughly 50% were seen once. The sample was blood. These TCRs come from a man aged 25-45 years in good health.

This clonotype was seen repeatedly, ten times or more. The gene calls are TRBV20-1 and TRBJ2-4; TRBD1 matches at 7 bases. This CDR3 is built from 16 residues. Per the germline V gene, CDR1 is DFQATT and CDR2 is SNEGSKA (reference sequence). The junction had 11 bases not matched to a gene; V was cut back by 6 bases and J by 0 bases. DNA of the CDR3: TGCAGTGCGGATTACACAGGGGTTCTAGCCAAAAACATTCAGTACTTC. This gives the protein CSADYTGVLAKNIQYF.

This chain joins TRBV6-1 and TRBJ1-5; no clear D. Germline V gives CDR1 MNHNS, CDR2 SASEGT. The CDR3 consists of 15 residues. Trimming took off 7 bases at V and 3 bases at J, with 16 bases between the two ends. DNA for the CDR3: TGTGCCAGCATCTCGTCGGGTTATAACAATCAGCCCCAGCATTTT. Encoded protein: CASISSGYNNQPQHF.

This chain links TRBV4-3 with TRBJ2-7; no firm D call. The CDR3 consists of 13 residues. The ends were cut back, 1 base at V and 6 bases at J, with 10 bases in the middle. The germline V gene encodes CDR1 LGHNA and CDR2 YSLEER. The CDR3 DNA is TGCGCCAGCAGCCAAGTGTTAGGTTCCGAGCAGTACTTC. Its translation is CASSQVLGSEQYF.

This clonotype came up a few times. The rearrangement uses TRBV13 and TRBJ2-5; 8 nucleotides align to TRBD2. Germline V lookup: CDR1 PRHDT, CDR2 FYEKMQ (reference sequence). V shed 7 bases and J 2 bases; nucleotides not matched to a gene: 6. The CDR3 runs 14 residues. CDR3: CASTTRGGQETQYF. The CDR3 DNA follows: TGTGCCAGCACCACACGGGGGGGTCAAGAGACCCAGTACTTC.

This clonotype came up once. The chain joins TRBV3-1 to TRBJ1-2; possibly TRBD1 for D (5 bases). Germline V lookup: CDR1 LGHDT, CDR2 YNNKEL (reference sequence). V shed 1 base and J shed 4 bases, with 16 bases lying between them. This CDR3 has 16 amino acids. CDR3 nucleotides: TGTGCCAGCAGCCAAGGCTCGGGGCAGGGAATCTATGGCTACACCTTC. Translating it yields CASSQGSGQGIYGYTF.

This clonotype was picked up a small number of times. In DNA form, the CDR3 reads TGCAGCGTTGAAGATGGCGGGGGGCGCGAGCAGTACTTC. It translates to CSVEDGGGREQYF. The rearrangement uses TRBV29-1 and TRBJ2-5, with TRBD2 matching 8 bases. The last part of the DNA fits TRBJ2-7 better; the J call may be wrong. The CDR3 contains 13 residues. Germline V gene sequence: CDR1 SQVTM, CDR2 ANQGSEA.

The chain uses TRBV6-2 or TRBV6-3 and TRBJ2-7; D remains ambiguous. Germline lookup yields CDR1 MNHEY and CDR2 SVGEGT. The CDR3 has 14 residues. With 6 bases removed from V and 2 bases from J, the gap between germline ends came to 14 bases. The CDR3 DNA reads as TGTGCCAGCAGAGGATCAGGTACAACCTACGAGCAGTACTTC. As protein: CASRGSGTTYEQYF.

This chain connects TRBV7-8 to TRBJ2-7, with 8 bases fitting TRBD1. The junction had 7 bases not matched to a gene; V was cut back by 0 bases and J by 0 bases. Germline CDR1 and CDR2: SGHVS and FQNEAQ. The length of the CDR3 is 17 residues. CDR3 residues: CASSLAGTGYSSYEQYF. For the CDR3, the DNA is TGTGCCAGCAGCTTAGCCGGGACAGGCTATAGCTCCTACGAGCAGTACTTC.

The J gene is TRBJ2-7, the V gene TRBV6-2 or TRBV6-3, with TRBD2 matching 7 bases. The CDR3 totals 13 residues. Unmatched junction bases numbered 3, after V lost 4 bases and J lost 3 bases. CDR1 is MNHEY, CDR2 SVGEGT, per germline. CDR3 loop: CASSSWEGYEQYF. For the CDR3, the DNA is TGTGCCAGCAGTTCGTGGGAGGGCTACGAGCAGTACTTC.

The gene calls are TRBV6-1 and TRBJ1-6, with D possibly matching TRBD1 (5 bases). Looked up from germline, CDR1 is MNHNS and CDR2 is SASEGT. V lost 3 bases and J lost 8, with 20 bases in between. The CDR3 contains 17 residues. The CDR3 loop is CASSEDVGTAIHSPLHF. The CDR3, as DNA: TGTGCCAGCAGTGAGGATGTCGGGACGGCTATCCATTCACCCCTCCACTTT.

This clonotype has more than one count but fewer than ten. In nucleotides, the CDR3 is TGTGCCAGCAGTTTCGGACGGGGGAACACTGAAGCTTTCTTT. Its translation is CASSFGRGNTEAFF. The chain joins TRBV28 to TRBJ1-1; unclear D gene. Germline assignment: CDR1 MDHEN and CDR2 SYDVKM. CDR3 length: 14 amino acids. V dropped 3 bases and J dropped 1 base, with 9 bases sitting between them. The complete variable domain, with remaining parts taken from reference TRBV28 and TRBJ1-1, reads DVKVTQSSRYLVKRTGEKVFLECVQDMDHENMFWYRQDPGLGLRLIYFSYDVKMKEKGDIPEGYSVSREKKERFSLILESASTNQTSMYLCASSFGRGNTEAFFGQGTRLTVV.

There are a few counts of this clonotype. The chain is built from TRBV12-5 and TRBJ2-1; D is possibly TRBD1 (6 bases). Germline values: CDR1 LGHNT, CDR2 FRNRAP. The CDR3 runs to 15 residues. V was trimmed by 3 bases and J by 2 bases, leaving 11 bases between them. The CDR3 protein is CASGLGQGPYNEQFF. CDR3 coding DNA: TGTGCTAGTGGTTTAGGCCAGGGGCCCTACAATGAGCAGTTCTTC.

V gene TRBV6-2 or TRBV6-3 combines with J gene TRBJ2-1; perhaps TRBD1 as D (5 bases). V was pared by 6 bases and J by 3 bases, with 12 bases between. Germline assignment: CDR1 MNHEY and CDR2 SVGEGT. The CDR3 covers 14 residues. CDR3 region: CASSSGHFYNEQFF. The CDR3 DNA sequence: TGTGCCAGCAGCTCAGGACACTTCTACAATGAGCAGTTCTTC.

The rearrangement joins TRBV6-2 or TRBV6-3 to TRBJ2-3, with 9 bases lining up with TRBD1. This CDR3 is built from 17 residues. CDR1 and CDR2 (germline): MNHEY, SVGEGT. The V gene end was trimmed by 8 bases and the J gene end by 3 bases; junction bases not matched to a gene: 15. CDR3 sequence reads: CASQDLNRGRVTDTQYF. The CDR3 bases are TGTGCCAGCCAAGACTTAAACAGGGGGCGAGTAACAGATACGCAGTATTTT.

The chain is built from TRBV20-1 and TRBJ2-3, with D perhaps matching TRBD2 (5 bases). The germline CDR1 and CDR2 sequences are DFQATT and SNEGSKA (reference sequence). V was clipped by 7 bases and J by 1 base, with 24 bases between them. The CDR3 extends over 17 amino acids. The CDR3 DNA is TGCAGTGTTACGAGGGCCCAGGCAGGTAGTGGCACAGATACGCAGTATTTT. It is translated as CSVTRAQAGSGTDTQYF.

The chain is built from TRBV7-2 and TRBJ1-5, with D possibly matching TRBD1 (6 bases). V was cut by 3 bases and J by 7 bases, with 10 bases left in between. Per germline, CDR1 SGHTA and CDR2 FQGNSA. This CDR3 spans 13 amino acids. The CDR3 sequence: CASSLEQGQPQHF. DNA of the CDR3: TGTGCCAGCAGCTTGGAACAGGGACAGCCCCAGCATTTT.

The chain couples TRBV7-9 to TRBJ2-7, with 8 positions matching TRBD2. The CDR3 is made up of 15 amino acids. Germline lookup yields CDR1 SEHNR and CDR2 FQNEAQ (reference sequence). The J segment lost 7 bases and the V segment lost 5 bases, leaving 13 bases of the junction unmatched. The CDR3 nucleotides are TGTGCCAGCAGCCAGATCGGGGGGGGACATTCTGAGCAGTACTTC. Protein sequence: CASSQIGGGHSEQYF.

This clonotype came up once. The rearrangement links TRBV12-5 to TRBJ2-4, with a weak D call TRBD2 (6 bases). Gene TRBJ2-5 matches the end of the DNA better, so the J call may be wrong. Looked up from germline, CDR1 is LGHNT and CDR2 is FRNRAP. This CDR3 region has 13 residues. The CDR3 DNA is TGTGCTAGTGCTAGGGACTACCAAGAGACCCAGTACTTC. Protein product: CASARDYQETQYF.

The rearrangement links TRBV2 to TRBJ2-5, with 8 bases identical to TRBD1. The tail of the sequence fits TRBJ2-7 better, so the J call may be wrong. The CDR3 spans 14 residues. The germline gives CDR1 SNHLY, CDR2 FYNNEI. This CDR3 reads CASTVQGAVNEQYF. In DNA form, the CDR3 reads TGTGCCAGCACCGTCCAGGGGGCAGTAAACGAGCAGTACTTC.

The J gene is TRBJ1-6, the V gene TRBV20-1, with 9 bases fitting TRBD1. Trimming at V came to 5 bases and at J to 17 bases, leaving 7 bases not matched to a gene. Germline-derived CDR1 and CDR2 are DFQATT and SNEGSKA (reference sequence). CDR3 length: 11 residues. The CDR3 sequence is CSARTGAIVHF. The CDR3 nucleotides are TGCAGTGCTCGGACAGGGGCAATAGTCCACTTT.

The chain has TRBV6-5 and TRBJ2-5, with D hard to call. V was trimmed by 5 bases and J by 1 base, leaving 17 bases between them. Germline V gene data show CDR1 as MNHEY and CDR2 as SVGAGI. This CDR3 has 16 amino acids. CDR3: CASSRGSGVTQETQYF. CDR3 bases: TGTGCCAGCAGTAGAGGTTCAGGCGTGACCCAAGAGACCCAGTACTTC.

The rearrangement uses TRBV11-2 and TRBJ1-1; TRBD1 matches 11 bases. Germline trimming cut 5 bases from V and 3 bases from J; bases unmatched to any gene: 8. The germline gives CDR1 SGHAT, CDR2 FQNNGV. This CDR3 contains 16 residues. CDR3 region: CASSRDRGFRDTEAFF. CDR3 nucleotides: TGTGCCAGCAGCCGGGACAGGGGGTTCAGGGACACTGAAGCTTTCTTT.

V and J are TRBV4-2 and TRBJ2-4; 8 bases map to TRBD2. The CDR3 covers 19 residues. Trimming removed 0 bases from V and 1 base from J; junction bases left unmatched: 11. Germline-derived CDR1 and CDR2 are LGHNA and YNFKEQ. Here the CDR3 reads CASSQEAGARLVAKNIQYF. In DNA form, the CDR3 reads TGTGCCAGCAGCCAAGAAGCGGGGGCCCGGTTAGTGGCCAAAAACATTCAGTACTTC.

The rearrangement links TRBV20-1 to TRBJ2-1; 7 nucleotides align to TRBD2. Germline V CDR1 and CDR2: DFQATT, SNEGSKA (reference sequence). The CDR3 has 12 residues. Trimming at V came to 7 bases and at J to 9 bases, leaving 9 bases not matched to a gene. The CDR3 is CSVAGTNGEQFF. CDR3 coding DNA: TGCAGTGTTGCAGGGACTAACGGTGAGCAGTTCTTC.

V usage is TRBV20-1 and J usage is TRBJ2-7; 7 positions agree with TRBD1. This CDR3 is 14 amino acids long. J lost 3 bases, V lost 6 bases, and 11 bases had no gene match. Germline V CDR1 and CDR2: DFQATT, SNEGSKA (reference sequence). This CDR3 is CSAGSVTGLYEQYF. In DNA form, the CDR3 reads TGCAGTGCCGGGTCAGTGACAGGGCTCTACGAGCAGTACTTC.

A few counts support this clonotype. The gene calls are TRBV10-3 and TRBJ2-4; D tentatively reads TRBD1 or TRBD2 (6 bases each). The V gene lost 3 bases and the J gene lost 9 bases, with 15 bases spanning the gap. Germline V lookup: CDR1 ENHRY, CDR2 SYGVKD. The CDR3 has 14 amino acids. DNA of the CDR3: TGTGCCATCAGTGACCCCGCACAGGGAGGCATTCAGTACTTC. This gives the protein CAISDPAQGGIQYF.

This clonotype was counted a few times. The V and J genes are TRBV29-1 and TRBJ1-5, with unresolved D. The CDR3 is 14 amino acids. Germline V lookup: CDR1 SQVTM, CDR2 ANQGSEA. The V end was cut by 6 bases, the J end by 4 bases, with 16 bases between. CDR3 loop: CSVGGPIRNQPQHF. The CDR3 DNA follows: TGCAGCGTCGGAGGCCCCATCCGTAATCAGCCCCAGCATTTT.